This entry lists 9 T cell receptor beta chains sequenced from one sample in a study of beta chain features in type 1 diabetes. Sequencing targeted expressed TCRB transcripts, as all isolated RNA had been reverse transcribed. Only in-frame clones appear in the TCRdb table, and some are missing; sequencing was by immunoSEQ multiplex PCR. The sample records hundreds of thousands of clones, 68% being singletons. Sequencing was performed on naive CD4+ T cells from blood. Receptor source: a young man in good health.

The chain couples TRBV30 to TRBJ2-1, with D possibly TRBD2 on 6 matching bases. The V gene lost 0 bases and the J gene lost 7 bases, with 16 bases spanning the gap. CDR1 GTSNPN and CDR2 SVGIG come from the germline V gene (reference sequence). The CDR3 is made up of 15 amino acids. The CDR3 loop reads CAWSVKPAEGNEQFF. The CDR3 nucleotides are TGTGCCTGGAGTGTCAAGCCAGCGGAGGGAAATGAGCAGTTCTTC.

The chain has TRBV6-1 and TRBJ2-5, with no clear D. Between the trimmed V and J ends, which lost 3 bases and 7 bases, there was a span of 6 bases. CDR1 is MNHNS and CDR2 is SASEGT in the germline V gene. The CDR3 totals 11 residues. CDR3 DNA: TGTGCCAGCAGTGAGGAGAGGACCCAGTACTTC. It codes for CASSEERTQYF.

This rearrangement joins TRBV7-9 to TRBJ1-3; D might be TRBD1 (5 bases). The length of the CDR3 is 15 residues. Germline CDR1 SEHNR, CDR2 FQNEAQ (reference sequence). Trimming stripped 7 bases from V and 0 bases from J, with 13 bases between. CDR3 in amino acids: CASTRQSNSGNTIYF. The CDR3, as DNA: TGTGCCAGCACCCGACAGTCAAACTCTGGAAACACCATATATTTT. Combining the CDR3 with reference TRBV7-9 and TRBJ1-3 gives the whole variable domain DTGVSQNPRHKITKRGQNVTFRCDPISEHNRLYWYRQTLGQGPEFLTYFQNEAQLEKSRLLSDRFSAERPKGSFSTLEIQRTEQGDSAMYLCASTRQSNSGNTIYFGEGSWLTVV.

This clone was counted a few times. This sequence joins TRBV7-9 and TRBJ2-6, with TRBD1 matching 7 bases. Germline V gives CDR1 SEHNR, CDR2 FQNEAQ (reference sequence). The V and J ends lost 4 bases and 0 bases, in that order; junction bases with no gene match: 3. CDR3 size: 16 residues. The CDR3 is CASSSRGNSGANVLTF. The CDR3 DNA sequence: TGTGCCAGCAGCTCCAGGGGGAACTCTGGGGCCAACGTCCTGACTTTC.

The V call is TRBV7-2, the J call TRBJ1-2; the D is unclear. Germline V gene lookup returns CDR1 SGHTA and CDR2 FQGNSA. The V and J ends lost 2 bases and 2 bases respectively, with 9 bases between them. The CDR3 length is 14 residues. Here the CDR3 DNA reads TGTGCCAGCAGCTTACCTGGGATAAACTATGGCTACACCTTC. This gives the protein CASSLPGINYGYTF. Full variable domain (missing parts from reference TRBV7-2 and TRBJ1-2): GAGVSQSPSNKVTEKGKDVELRCDPISGHTALYWYRQSLGQGLEFLIYFQGNSAPDKSGLPSDRFSAERTGGSVSTLTIQRTQQEDSAVYLCASSLPGINYGYTFGSGTRLTVV.

This chain joins TRBV28 and TRBJ1-2, with TRBD1 matching over 9 bases. Germline trimming cut 6 bases from V and 7 bases from J; bases unmatched to any gene: 6. Germline CDR1 MDHEN, CDR2 SYDVKM. The CDR3 loop spans 13 amino acids. The CDR3 DNA sequence: TGTGCCAGCAGACCTACAGGGGGCACTGGCTACACCTTC. It yields the protein CASRPTGGTGYTF.

The V gene is TRBV7-9, the J gene TRBJ2-2; D is perhaps TRBD1 (6 bases). CDR1 and CDR2 from the germline V gene are SEHNR and FQNEAQ (reference sequence). The CDR3 contains 15 residues. The V and J ends lost 11 bases and 0 bases respectively, with 16 bases between them. The CDR3, as DNA: TGTGCCCTAGGGACACAGGAGGCGAACACCGGGGAGCTGTTTTTT. This gives the protein CALGTQEANTGELFF. The full variable domain, completed using reference TRBV7-9 and TRBJ2-2, is DTGVSQNPRHKITKRGQNVTFRCDPISEHNRLYWYRQTLGQGPEFLTYFQNEAQLEKSRLLSDRFSAERPKGSFSTLEIQRTEQGDSAMYLCALGTQEANTGELFFGEGSRLTVL.

The chain carries TRBV29-1 and TRBJ2-7, with D hard to call. Germline lookup yields CDR1 SQVTM and CDR2 ANQGSEA. The V and J ends lost 5 bases and 2 bases respectively, with 10 bases between them. The CDR3 consists of 12 residues. CDR3 nucleotides: TGCAGCGTTTACGGGCCCGCCTACGAGCAGTACTTC. Residues: CSVYGPAYEQYF.

The V and J genes are TRBV30 and TRBJ1-4; weak D call: TRBD1 (5 bases). Germline CDR1 and CDR2: GTSNPN and SVGIG (reference sequence). Trimming took 5 bases from V and 10 from J, leaving 20 bases between them. The CDR3 is 14 amino acids. The CDR3 loop reads CAWVPGTPLGKLFF. The CDR3 nucleotides are TGTGCCTGGGTCCCCGGGACCCCTTTAGGAAAACTGTTTTTT.